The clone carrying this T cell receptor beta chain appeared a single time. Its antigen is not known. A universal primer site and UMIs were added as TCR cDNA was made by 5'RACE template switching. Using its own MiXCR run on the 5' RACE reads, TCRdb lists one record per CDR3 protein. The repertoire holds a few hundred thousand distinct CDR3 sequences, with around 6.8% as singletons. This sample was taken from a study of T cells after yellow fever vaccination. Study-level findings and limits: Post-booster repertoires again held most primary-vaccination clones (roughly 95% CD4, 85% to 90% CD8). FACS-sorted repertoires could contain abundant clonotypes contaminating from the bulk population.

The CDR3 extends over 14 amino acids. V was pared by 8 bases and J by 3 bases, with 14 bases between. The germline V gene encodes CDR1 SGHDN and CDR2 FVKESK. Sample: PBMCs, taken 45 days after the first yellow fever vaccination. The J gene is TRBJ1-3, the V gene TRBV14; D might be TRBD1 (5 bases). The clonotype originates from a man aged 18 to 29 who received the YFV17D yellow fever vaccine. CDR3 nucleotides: TGTGCCAGCGCCGTGCGGGGGAATGGAAACACCATATATTTT. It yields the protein CASAVRGNGNTIYF.